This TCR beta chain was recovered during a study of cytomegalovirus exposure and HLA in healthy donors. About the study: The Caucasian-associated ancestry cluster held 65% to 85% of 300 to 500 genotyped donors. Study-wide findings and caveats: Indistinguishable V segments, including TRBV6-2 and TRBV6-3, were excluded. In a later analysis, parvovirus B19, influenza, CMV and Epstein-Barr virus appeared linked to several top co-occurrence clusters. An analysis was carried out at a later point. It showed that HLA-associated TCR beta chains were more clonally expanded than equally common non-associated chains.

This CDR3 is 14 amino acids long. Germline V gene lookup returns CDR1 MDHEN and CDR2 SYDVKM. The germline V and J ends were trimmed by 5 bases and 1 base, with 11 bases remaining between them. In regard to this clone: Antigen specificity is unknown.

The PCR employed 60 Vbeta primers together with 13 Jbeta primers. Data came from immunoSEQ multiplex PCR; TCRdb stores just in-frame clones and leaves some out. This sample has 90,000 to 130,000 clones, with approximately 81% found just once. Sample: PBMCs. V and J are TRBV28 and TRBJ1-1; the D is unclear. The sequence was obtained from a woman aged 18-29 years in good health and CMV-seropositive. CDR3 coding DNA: TGTGCCAGCAGTGTGGTGGCGGGGAACACTGAAGCTTTCTTT. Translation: CASSVVAGNTEAFF. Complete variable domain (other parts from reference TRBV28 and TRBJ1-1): DVKVTQSSRYLVKRTGEKVFLECVQDMDHENMFWYRQDPGLGLRLIYFSYDVKMKEKGDIPEGYSVSREKKERFSLILESASTNQTSMYLCASSVVAGNTEAFFGQGTRLTVV.